These 24 T cell receptor beta chains were all obtained from the same sample, sequenced in a study of spatial heterogeneity in lung cancer. Described time point: sample taken at primary tumor resection. Frozen PBMC, nontumor lung or tumor provided whole RNA, which was sequenced unsorted. TCRdb called the 5' RACE reads again in MiXCR, with one record for every CDR3 protein. The data hold tens of thousands of distinct CDR3 sequences, with less than 15% observed a single time. Sequenced material: PBMCs, taken at surgery. The receptors derive from a male donor with early-stage non-small cell lung cancer.

CDR3 DNA sequence: TGCAGTGCTAGAGATGCTTTTGAGAGCTACGAGCAGTACTTC. This encodes CSARDAFESYEQYF. This chain links TRBV20-1 with TRBJ2-7; D gene ambiguous. V lost 0 bases and J lost 3, with 12 bases in between. This CDR3 spans 14 amino acids. Germline CDR1 reads DFQATT; CDR2 reads SNEGSKA (reference sequence).

This clonotype has just a few counts. CDR3 amino acids: CASSYSFTATNEKLFF. CDR3 DNA: TGTGCCAGCAGTTACTCGTTCACCGCAACTAATGAAAAACTGTTTTTT. The J gene is TRBJ1-4, the V gene TRBV6-5; D is uncertain. With 0 bases removed from V and 0 bases from J, the gap between germline ends came to 8 bases. This CDR3 has 16 residues. Germline V CDR1 and CDR2: MNHEY, SVGAGI.

As DNA, the CDR3 is TGTGCCACCGCCCTCAGTACAGGGATCGCTGGGGCCAACGTCCTGACTTTC. Translating it yields CATALSTGIAGANVLTF. This chain connects TRBV14 to TRBJ2-6; the D gene is possibly TRBD1 (6 bases). Trimming took 10 bases from V and 2 from J, leaving 21 bases between them. The CDR3 length is 17 residues. Germline values: CDR1 SGHDN, CDR2 FVKESK.

This clonotype was counted many times. CDR3 in DNA: TGCGCCAGCAGCGCGGACAGAATCTCCTACGAGCAGTACTTC. Residues: CASSADRISYEQYF. The rearrangement uses TRBV5-1 and TRBJ2-7, with D possibly being TRBD1 (6 bases). The CDR3 loop spans 14 amino acids. V lost 4 bases and J 0 bases, leaving 11 bases between the germline ends. The V gene's germline CDR1 is SGHRS and CDR2 YFSETQ.

Only a few counts were recorded for this clonotype. This chain links TRBV11-3 with TRBJ1-1; 10 bases map to TRBD1. The V gene end was trimmed by 5 bases and the J gene end by 3 bases; junction bases not matched to a gene: 3. The CDR3 contains 14 residues. Germline V gene data show CDR1 as SGHNT and CDR2 as YENEEA. CDR3 coding DNA: TGTGCCAGCAGCACAGGACAGGGGGACACTGAAGCTTTCTTT. Translated, it gives CASSTGQGDTEAFF.

The chain joins TRBV12-3 or TRBV12-4 to TRBJ2-4; the match to TRBD2 covers 12 bases. The junction had 6 bases not matched to a gene; V was cut back by 6 bases and J by 15 bases. The CDR3 has 12 residues. The CDR3 region has the DNA TGTGCCAGCAGCAGACTAGCGGGAGAGGTGTACTTC. It yields the protein CASSRLAGEVYF.

This clonotype was seen ten or more times. The chain is built from TRBV5-6 and TRBJ1-1, with D hard to call. Trimming took 4 bases from V and 6 from J, leaving 13 bases between them. From germline, CDR1 is SGHDT and CDR2 YYEEEE. There are 13 residues in the CDR3. The CDR3: CASSLVGLAEAFF. In DNA, the CDR3 is TGTGCCAGCAGCCTTGTGGGCTTGGCTGAAGCTTTCTTT.

This clonotype has only a few counts. The chain has TRBV5-4 and TRBJ2-5; 8 bases are a match to TRBD1. There are 17 residues in the CDR3. CDR1 and CDR2 (germline): SGHNT, YYREEE (reference sequence). V trimming: 5 bases; J trimming: 5 bases; junction bases outside the gene matches: 17. In DNA form, the CDR3 reads TGTGCCAGCAGTCCAAGAAAAGGAACAGGGGGTATGGAGACCCAGTACTTC. Protein: CASSPRKGTGGMETQYF.

This clonotype was seen more than once but under ten times. V usage is TRBV7-6 and J usage is TRBJ2-7; 9 bases align to TRBD1. The V segment lost 5 bases and the J segment 7 bases; nucleotides outside the gene matches: 9. The CDR3 is 14 amino acids. Germline V lookup: CDR1 SGHVS, CDR2 FNYEAQ. The CDR3 sequence is CASSGGTGPLEQYF. The DNA of the CDR3 is TGTGCCAGCAGCGGAGGGACAGGGCCCCTGGAGCAGTACTTC.

V and J are TRBV19 and TRBJ1-5; D not resolved. Germline assignment: CDR1 LNHDA and CDR2 SQIVND (reference sequence). The CDR3 is 14 residues long. V was cut by 6 bases and J by 5 bases, with 14 bases left in between. The CDR3 DNA is TGTGCCAGTAGGCACCCGGGAGGAGATCAGCCCCAGCATTTT. Translation: CASRHPGGDQPQHF.

V and J are TRBV14 and TRBJ1-1, with TRBD1 as a possible D gene (5 bases). From germline, CDR1 is SGHDN and CDR2 FVKESK. The V gene lost 0 bases and the J gene lost 11 bases, with 13 bases spanning the gap. The CDR3 runs 13 residues. The CDR3 region has the DNA TGTGCCAGCAGCCAAGATCGGGGGGTAAAGGCTTTCTTT. Translation: CASSQDRGVKAFF.

This clonotype showed up many times. The chain has TRBV20-1 and TRBJ2-7; D remains ambiguous. Looked up from germline, CDR1 is DFQATT and CDR2 is SNEGSKA (reference sequence). The ends were cut back, 5 bases at V and 2 bases at J, with 13 bases in the middle. This CDR3 spans 13 amino acids. This CDR3 is CSASRLPPYEQYF. The CDR3 DNA is TGCAGTGCTTCCCGTCTTCCCCCCTACGAGCAGTACTTC.

This clonotype has a handful of counts. The chain couples TRBV7-2 to TRBJ2-7; 11 nucleotides agree with TRBD2. V shed 5 bases and J 1 base; nucleotides not matched to a gene: 4. Germline CDR1 and CDR2: SGHTA and FQGNSA. CDR3 length: 15 residues. The CDR3 DNA is TGTGCCAGCAGCATTAGCGGGAGGGTATCCTACGAGCAGTACTTC. The encoded protein is CASSISGRVSYEQYF.

The chain carries TRBV3-1 and TRBJ2-2, with 7 bases matching TRBD1. CDR3 length equals 14 residues. V gave up 0 bases and J gave up 10 bases; unmatched junction bases: 5. Germline lookup yields CDR1 LGHDT and CDR2 YNNKEL (reference sequence). CDR3 amino acids: CASSQEGTAEELFF. The CDR3 bases are TGTGCCAGCAGCCAAGAGGGGACAGCGGAGGAGCTGTTTTTT.

CDR3 sequence (DNA): TGCGCCAGCAGCCAACACTTGAGCTCCTACAATGAGCAGTTCTTC. Encoded protein: CASSQHLSSYNEQFF. The chain links TRBV4-3 to TRBJ2-1; D is unclear. V was clipped by 2 bases and J by 0 bases, with 8 bases between them. The CDR3 loop spans 15 amino acids. Germline CDR1 LGHNA, CDR2 YSLEER.

This clonotype was observed a handful of times. The chain links TRBV2 to TRBJ2-7; no reliable D call. Germline lookup yields CDR1 SNHLY and CDR2 FYNNEI. The ends were cut back, 4 bases at V and 4 bases at J, with 11 bases in the middle. The CDR3 sequence is 13 residues long. The CDR3 nucleotides are TGTGCCAGCAGTGGGCAAATCGGGTACGAGCAGTACTTC. Its protein product is CASSGQIGYEQYF. Complete variable domain (other parts from reference TRBV2 and TRBJ2-7): EPEVTQTPSHQVTQMGQEVILRCVPISNHLYFYWYRQILGQKVEFLVSFYNNEISEKSEIFDDQFSVERPDGSNFTLKIRSTKLEDSAMYFCASSGQIGYEQYFGPGTRLTVT.

Only a few counts were recorded for this clonotype. The chain carries TRBV23-1 and TRBJ1-2; 8 positions match TRBD1. TRBV23-1 is marked as an open reading frame, function uncertain. The CDR3 spans 14 residues. V shed 2 bases and J 10 bases; nucleotides not matched to a gene: 9. DNA of the CDR3: TGCGCCAGCAGTCAACCTAGGACAGGGCGAATCTACACCTTC. Amino acids: CASSQPRTGRIYTF.

The rearrangement joins TRBV5-1 to TRBJ1-1; a weak D match, TRBD1 (5 bases). Looked up from germline, CDR1 is SGHRS and CDR2 is YFSETQ. The ends were cut back, 0 bases at V and 2 bases at J, with 11 bases in the middle. The CDR3 extends over 15 amino acids. In nucleotides, the CDR3 is TGCGCCAGCAGCTTGGGGACACCGGCAAACACTGAAGCTTTCTTT. This sequence encodes CASSLGTPANTEAFF. Complete variable domain (other parts from reference TRBV5-1 and TRBJ1-1): KAGVTQTPRYLIKTRGQQVTLSCSPISGHRSVSWYQQTPGQGLQFLFEYFSETQRNKGNFPGRFSGRQFSNSRSEMNVSTLELGDSALYLCASSLGTPANTEAFFGQGTRLTVV.

The chain joins TRBV11-3 to TRBJ2-7; 10 nucleotides line up with TRBD1. J was trimmed by 3 bases and V by 0 bases; bases with no gene match: 2. Per the germline V gene, CDR1 is SGHNT and CDR2 is YENEEA. CDR3 length equals 15 residues. Here the CDR3 DNA reads TGTGCCAGCAGCTTAGAGGGGACAGGGGTCTACGAGCAGTACTTC. As protein: CASSLEGTGVYEQYF. The full variable domain, in which reference TRBV11-3 and TRBJ2-7 provide the parts outside the CDR3, is EAGVVQSPRYKIIEKKQPVAFWCNPISGHNTLYWYLQNLGQGPELLIRYENEEAVDDSQLPKDRFSAERLKGVDSTLKIQPAELGDSAVYLCASSLEGTGVYEQYFGPGTRLTVT.

This clonotype was detected a few times. The J gene is TRBJ2-1, the V gene TRBV27; D may be TRBD1 (6 bases). CDR1 MNHEY and CDR2 SMNVEV come from the germline V gene (reference sequence). V was cut by 1 base and J by 7 bases, with 17 bases left in between. The CDR3 has 16 residues. The CDR3 DNA is TGTGCCAGCAGTTTATTTTCACAGGGCTATTGGAATGAGCAGTTCTTC. Amino acid sequence: CASSLFSQGYWNEQFF.

This chain uses TRBV7-9 with TRBJ2-7; 8 bases line up with TRBD1. V lost 4 bases to trimming and J lost 3 bases; unmatched junction nucleotides: 8. The CDR3 totals 15 residues. Germline loops: CDR1 SEHNR, CDR2 FQNEAQ (reference sequence). The CDR3 here is CASSSAQGAFYEQYF. CDR3 DNA: TGTGCCAGCAGCTCTGCTCAGGGGGCCTTCTACGAGCAGTACTTC.

V and J are TRBV12-3 or TRBV12-4 and TRBJ1-1, with D perhaps TRBD1 (5 bases). V gave up 4 bases and J gave up 7 bases, with 22 bases separating them. The CDR3 contains 16 residues. The CDR3 bases are TGTGCCAGCAGTTCCTCCCCCTCCCGGGGACTTGATGAAGCTTTCTTT. The encoded protein is CASSSSPSRGLDEAFF.

The CDR3 nucleotides are TGTGCCAGCAGTAACCCGGGACAGTATCTGAGCTACACCTTC. This sequence encodes CASSNPGQYLSYTF. This chain joins TRBV7-9 and TRBJ1-2, with TRBD1 matching over 7 bases. This CDR3 comprises 14 residues. Germline V lookup: CDR1 SEHNR, CDR2 FQNEAQ (reference sequence). With 6 bases clipped from V and 9 bases from J, the junction kept 13 bases outside the gene matches.

This clonotype was detected a few times. The chain recombines TRBV14 with TRBJ2-3; D remains unclear. CDR1 and CDR2 from the germline V gene are SGHDN and FVKESK. CDR3 length equals 14 residues. The germline V and J ends were trimmed by 6 bases and 2 bases, with 12 bases remaining between them. CDR3 in amino acids: CASSPGPATDTQYF. The CDR3 DNA reads as TGTGCCAGCAGTCCCGGACCTGCCACAGATACGCAGTATTTT.